The 14 T cell receptor beta chains presented below share a single source sample, sequenced in a study of early T cells in non-severe SARS-CoV-2 infection. TCRdb independently ran MiXCR on the 5' RACE reads; one entry per CDR3 protein. The repertoire holds 55,000 to 65,000 distinct CDR3 sequences, about 8.9% seen once, with 15% to 20% in the top ten. Sequenced sample: whole blood. These receptors all stem from an adult who was a healthcare worker with PCR-confirmed SARS-CoV-2 infection or an uninfected control (not recorded which).

V gene TRBV3-1 combines with J gene TRBJ1-4, with D perhaps matching TRBD1 (6 bases). CDR3 length equals 13 residues. V gave up 4 bases and J gave up 11 bases, with 14 bases separating them. Germline CDR1 LGHDT, CDR2 YNNKEL (reference sequence). The chain's CDR3 is CASSLRTEHKLFF. For the CDR3, the DNA is TGTGCCAGCAGCCTACGGACAGAGCACAAACTGTTTTTT.

The CDR3 loop is CASSYAGFNEQFF. As DNA, the CDR3 is TGTGCCAGCAGTTACGCCGGGTTCAATGAGCAGTTCTTC. This chain uses TRBV6-2 or TRBV6-3 with TRBJ2-1; no clear D gene. Germline CDR1 MNHEY, CDR2 SVGEGT. The CDR3 length is 13 residues. V lost 2 bases and J 6 bases, leaving 8 bases between the germline ends.

This chain connects TRBV29-1 to TRBJ2-1, with D maybe TRBD2 (6 bases). Germline-derived CDR1 and CDR2 are SQVTM and ANQGSEA. The CDR3 consists of 18 residues. V was trimmed by 3 bases and J by 0 bases, leaving 21 bases between them. CDR3 protein: CSVDRPRYGLFSYNEQFF. The CDR3 DNA sequence: TGCAGCGTTGACAGACCTAGATACGGACTATTCTCCTACAATGAGCAGTTCTTC.

This chain joins TRBV14 and TRBJ2-5, with D hard to call. V was cut by 0 bases and J by 7 bases, with 6 bases left in between. Germline lookup yields CDR1 SGHDN and CDR2 FVKESK. The CDR3 consists of 12 residues. The CDR3 sequence is CASSQDRVTQYF. In DNA form, the CDR3 reads TGTGCCAGCAGCCAAGATCGTGTGACCCAGTACTTC.

The gene calls are TRBV29-1 and TRBJ2-3, with TRBD2 matching 11 bases. The germline gives CDR1 SQVTM, CDR2 ANQGSEA. The CDR3 contains 15 residues. After removal of 7 bases from V and 3 bases from J, the junction contained 9 bases not matched to a gene. CDR3 in amino acids: CSAQIAGGNTDTQYF. The CDR3 DNA reads as TGCAGCGCTCAAATAGCGGGAGGGAATACAGATACGCAGTATTTT.

This clonotype has more than one count but fewer than ten. The chain uses TRBV28 and TRBJ2-7, with TRBD1 matching 8 bases. This CDR3 comprises 15 residues. Germline CDR1 is MDHEN and CDR2 is SYDVKM. V dropped 6 bases and J dropped 3; count of bases not matched to a gene: 10. Here the CDR3 DNA reads TGTGCCAGCAGGGACAGGGAAAGGGATTACTACGAGCAGTACTTC. Translating it yields CASRDRERDYYEQYF.

This clonotype showed up just a few times. CDR3 sequence: CASSPPTFVYTF. The CDR3, as DNA: TGTGCCAGCAGTCCCCCGACATTTGTGTACACCTTC. The J gene is TRBJ1-2, the V gene TRBV28; D is unresolved. Trimming pared 5 bases from V and 11 bases from J, leaving 15 bases between. The CDR3 is 12 residues long. CDR1 MDHEN and CDR2 SYDVKM come from the germline V gene.

The chain carries TRBV9 and TRBJ2-7; D is undetermined. Germline CDR1 is SGDLS and CDR2 is YYNGEE. The length of the CDR3 is 16 residues. V was trimmed by 0 bases and J by 3 bases, leaving 16 bases between them. CDR3 DNA: TGTGCCAGCAGCGTAGCTACTGGCGCCAGTAGCTACGAGCAGTACTTC. It translates to CASSVATGASSYEQYF.

This clonotype occurred many times. The chain uses TRBV27 and TRBJ2-6; no definite D call. V lost 1 base and J lost 0, with 4 bases in between. The CDR3 extends over 15 amino acids. The germline V gene has CDR1 MNHEY and CDR2 SMNVEV (reference sequence). The CDR3, as DNA: TGTGCCAGCAGTTTATGGGCCTCTGGGGCCAACGTCCTGACTTTC. Protein: CASSLWASGANVLTF.

Many counts were recorded for this clonotype. This chain connects TRBV20-1 to TRBJ2-1; 7 nucleotides match TRBD2. Germline V gene data show CDR1 as DFQATT and CDR2 as SNEGSKA (reference sequence). The V and J ends lost 3 bases and 6 bases, in that order; junction bases with no gene match: 11. The length of the CDR3 is 15 residues. The CDR3 loop is CSASFGGSTSNEQFF. In nucleotides, the CDR3 is TGCAGTGCTAGTTTTGGCGGGAGTACTAGCAATGAGCAGTTCTTC.

This clonotype was observed a few times. The chain uses TRBV7-2 and TRBJ2-5, with 10 bases lining up with TRBD2. Per the germline V gene, CDR1 is SGHTA and CDR2 is FQGNSA. V shed 4 bases and J 2 bases; nucleotides not matched to a gene: 7. The length of the CDR3 is 16 residues. The CDR3 is CASSSGTSADQETQYF. The CDR3 DNA sequence: TGTGCCAGCAGCTCGGGGACTAGCGCCGATCAAGAGACCCAGTACTTC.

The genes are TRBV6-6 and TRBJ2-5, with D unresolved. Trimming shortened V by 5 bases and J by 5 bases, and 9 bases separated the two germline ends. The CDR3 runs to 12 residues. Germline loops: CDR1 MNHNY, CDR2 SVGAGI (reference sequence). CDR3 DNA: TGTGCCAGCAGTCTCGAACGTGAGACCCAGTACTTC. It is translated as CASSLERETQYF.

This clonotype was found many times. The chain uses TRBV7-3 and TRBJ2-2; 15 nucleotides match TRBD2. V dropped 5 bases and J dropped 4; count of bases not matched to a gene: 11. CDR3 length: 19 residues. Per the germline V gene, CDR1 is SGHTA and CDR2 is FQGTGA. Here the CDR3 DNA reads TGTGCCAGCAGCCCCCAAGGACTAGCGGGAGGGTTGGGCACCGGGGAGCTGTTTTTT. It encodes CASSPQGLAGGLGTGELFF.

CDR3 sequence reads: CASSSGRANEQFF. DNA for the CDR3: TGTGCCAGCAGTAGCGGGAGGGCTAATGAGCAGTTCTTC. The chain links TRBV12-3 or TRBV12-4 to TRBJ2-1, with 10 bases lining up with TRBD2. CDR3 length: 13 residues. V shed 5 bases and J 7 bases; nucleotides not matched to a gene: 2.